This T cell receptor (beta chain) comes out of a study of CD8 T cells in ankylosing spondylitis (dated by TCRdb to about 2017). For the study in its entirety: T cell receptor beta repertoires were profiled in healthy donors and ankylosing spondylitis patients so that disease-linked TCR variants could be found. Peripheral blood was sampled, and synovial fluid was also collected from ankylosing spondylitis patients. The full study cohort comprised around 25 ankylosing spondylitis patients and about a hundred healthy donors.

Sequences ENHRY (CDR1) and SYGVKD (CDR2) are obtained from the germline V gene. Inclusive of the bounding cysteine and phenylalanine, the CDR3 is 16 residues long. Just CDR3 DNA is preserved here, 48 bases in frame from base 1. Trimming takes 0 bases off V and 2 bases off J; junction bases not matched to a gene: 5. Notes on this clonotype: Its antigen is still unknown. One base away there is no much larger clone; base qualities are not given.

The sequencer was an Illumina HiSeq 2500. Quantitative 5'-RACE with molecular barcodes was used to prepare TCR beta libraries. In the original analysis: Disease-linked TCR variants were identified with a new computational method built on a probabilistic model of VDJ rearrangement. The raw public reads went through TCRdb reprocessing: fastp at Q25, MiXCR clone calling, in-frame beta chains kept. Each CDR3 protein gets just one entry, which takes the most common genes and DNA from the rows behind it. These V and J calls are TCRdb output, not the study's own analysis. This sample has about 140,000 distinct CDR3 sequences in its table, and under 35% of those were observed once. About 5.5% of the sample belongs to the ten largest clones. For each ankylosing spondylitis patient, the synovial fluid sample was matched to a blood sample from that same patient. Study-level results and caveats: The disease-linked clones were reported to be significantly enriched in matched synovial fluid samples from ankylosing spondylitis patients. The disease-linked clones showed a CD8+ phenotype and occurred at relatively low frequencies in peripheral blood. Blood from ankylosing spondylitis patients appeared to be characterized by a TCR beta motif composed of 7 to 9 highly homologous amino acid variants. Some motif variants were previously reported in synovial fluid and blood of reactive arthritis patients, suggesting common disease-initiation mechanisms.

The specimen sequenced was synovial fluid, either unsorted or a sorted T cell fraction (not recorded which). This chain is built from TRBV10-3 and TRBJ2-7; 9 nucleotides in the junction match TRBD2. The TCR was taken from a male donor with ankylosing spondylitis. This receptor has the CDR3 CAISESMASGAYEQYF. At the DNA level, the sequence is TGTGCCATCAGTGAGTCGATGGCTAGCGGGGCCTACGAGCAGTACTTC.